This T cell receptor (beta chain) came from a study of CD8+ T cells in alopecia areata. The overall study: The study gave tofacitinib for 6 to 18 months, then 6 months off drug. Regarding the study as a whole: Uncertain still, given a single nonresponder, is whether baseline CD8+ expansion links to response.

Indicated treatment: oral pan-JAK inhibitor, 5-10 mg twice daily. This CDR3 is 17 amino acids long. Germline V lookup: CDR1 SGHRS, CDR2 YFSETQ. J was trimmed by 6 bases and V by 1 base; bases with no gene match: 12. Investigators isolated RNA and reverse transcribed it into cDNA to act as the sequencing template. Method: immunoSEQ multiplex PCR; TCRdb's copy keeps in-frame clones and lacks some. The table lists 120,000 or so clones, over 60% of them singletons. Comment on this clone: Its antigen is as yet unknown.

Sample: CD4+ T cells sorted from blood, taken at week 4, from a patient treated with tofacitinib. The chain couples TRBV5-1 to TRBJ1-1, with TRBD1 matching 10 bases. The sequence was obtained from a human donor with alopecia areata. The CDR3 sequence: CASSLKTPGQGRAEAFF. The DNA of the CDR3 is TGCGCCAGCAGCTTGAAAACACCGGGACAGGGGCGCGCTGAAGCTTTCTTT.